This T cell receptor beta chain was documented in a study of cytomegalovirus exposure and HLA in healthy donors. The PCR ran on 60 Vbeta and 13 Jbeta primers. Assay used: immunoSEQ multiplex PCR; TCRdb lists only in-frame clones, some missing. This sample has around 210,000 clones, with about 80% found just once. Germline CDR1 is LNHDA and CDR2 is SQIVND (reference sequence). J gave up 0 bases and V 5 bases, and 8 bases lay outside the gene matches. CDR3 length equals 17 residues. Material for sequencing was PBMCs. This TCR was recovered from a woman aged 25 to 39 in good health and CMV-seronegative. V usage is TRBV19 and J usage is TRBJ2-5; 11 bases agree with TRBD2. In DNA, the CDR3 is TGTGCCAGTAGTTTTCCCCGGACTAGCGGGTACCAAGAGACCCAGTACTTC. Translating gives CASSFPRTSGYQETQYF. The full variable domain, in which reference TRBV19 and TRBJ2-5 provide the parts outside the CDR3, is DGGITQSPKYLFRKEGQNVTLSCEQNLNHDAMYWYRQDPGQGLRLIYYSQIVNDFQKGDIAEGYSVSREKKESFPLTVTSAQKNPTAFYLCASSFPRTSGYQETQYFGPGTRLLVL.